These T cell receptor beta chains were read from a single sample in a study of T-cell reconstitution after alpha-beta-depleted transplantation in children. MiXCR, applied by TCRdb to the PCR reads, yields one record per CDR3 protein. This sample yields 640,000 or so distinct CDR3 sequences, of which roughly 15% are seen a single time; approximately 1.1% belongs to the top ten. Sequenced here: PBMCs from the stem cell graft donor, sampled from the stem cell graft. These receptors all come from a human donor who donated a stem cell graft to a child with acute myeloid leukemia. CDR3s include the opening cysteine and the closing phenylalanine or tryptophan. The order of the fields is D gene, J gene, clone size, V gene, CDR3 protein, CDR3 DNA. A D gene is named only where the DNA matches it firmly. Expanded clones are given a class, and other clones once, few, many or no size at all.

D gene: -; J gene: TRBJ2-3; clone size: -; V gene: TRBV6-1; CDR3 protein: CASGLYRTSTDTQYF; CDR3 DNA: TGTGCCAGCGGCCTATATCGGACTAGCACAGATACGCAGTATTTT
D gene: -; J gene: TRBJ2-1; clone size: -; V gene: TRBV28; CDR3 protein: CASSLLTGSNEQFF; CDR3 DNA: TGTGCCAGCAGTTTGTTAACAGGGAGCAATGAGCAGTTCTTC
D gene: TRBD2; J gene: TRBJ2-1; clone size: few; V gene: TRBV4-3; CDR3 protein: CASSQLTSGGAEIQFF; CDR3 DNA: TGCGCCAGCAGCCAATTGACTAGCGGGGGCGCTGAGATCCAGTTCTTC
D gene: -; J gene: TRBJ2-3; clone size: many; V gene: TRBV11-2; CDR3 protein: CASSSPRAGEVRGTDTQYF; CDR3 DNA: TGTGCCAGCAGCTCCCCACGGGCAGGGGAGGTGAGAGGCACAGATACGCAGTATTTT
D gene: -; J gene: TRBJ1-4; clone size: once; V gene: TRBV6-5; CDR3 protein: CASSFGTARHEKLFF; CDR3 DNA: TGTGCCAGCAGTTTTGGGACTGCAAGGCATGAAAAACTGTTTTTT
D gene: TRBD1; J gene: TRBJ2-7; clone size: -; V gene: TRBV25-1; CDR3 protein: CASSDFSRTGLYEQYF; CDR3 DNA: TGTGCCAGCAGTGATTTCTCACGGACAGGGCTGTACGAGCAGTACTTC
D gene: TRBD1; J gene: TRBJ1-4; clone size: many; V gene: TRBV20-1; CDR3 protein: CSATDRGDKKLFF; CDR3 DNA: TGCAGTGCTACGGACAGGGGAGATAAAAAACTGTTTTTT
D gene: -; J gene: TRBJ1-1; clone size: -; V gene: TRBV7-9; CDR3 protein: CASSFPTGERNTEAFF; CDR3 DNA: TGTGCCAGCAGCTTCCCGACAGGCGAGAGGAACACTGAAGCTTTCTTT
D gene: -; J gene: TRBJ2-5; clone size: -; V gene: TRBV30; CDR3 protein: CAWSVKREETQYF; CDR3 DNA: TGTGCCTGGAGTGTAAAAAGAGAAGAGACCCAGTACTTC
D gene: -; J gene: TRBJ2-7; clone size: many; V gene: TRBV7-2; CDR3 protein: CASSHGTDYEQYF; CDR3 DNA: TGTGCCAGCAGCCACGGGACGGACTACGAGCAGTACTTC
D gene: -; J gene: TRBJ1-1; clone size: -; V gene: TRBV28; CDR3 protein: CASTKFKAGDPEAFF; CDR3 DNA: TGTGCCAGCACCAAATTTAAGGCGGGGGACCCTGAAGCTTTCTTT
D gene: TRBD1; J gene: TRBJ2-2; clone size: -; V gene: TRBV4-3; CDR3 protein: CASSQDGGQGARSGELFF; CDR3 DNA: TGCGCCAGCAGCCAAGATGGGGGACAGGGGGCGCGTTCCGGGGAGCTGTTTTTT
D gene: -; J gene: TRBJ1-1; clone size: few; V gene: TRBV11-2; CDR3 protein: CASSLSHGNTEAFF; CDR3 DNA: TGTGCCAGCAGCTTAAGTCACGGGAACACTGAAGCTTTCTTT
D gene: TRBD1; J gene: TRBJ2-1; clone size: many; V gene: TRBV29-1; CDR3 protein: CSVRDRVDEQFF; CDR3 DNA: TGCAGCGTTCGGGACAGGGTGGATGAGCAGTTCTTC
D gene: TRBD1; J gene: TRBJ2-1; clone size: few; V gene: TRBV12-3/TRBV12-4; CDR3 protein: CASSAPGQGGNEQFF; CDR3 DNA: TGTGCCAGCAGTGCACCGGGACAGGGGGGGAATGAGCAGTTCTTC
D gene: -; J gene: TRBJ2-2; clone size: many; V gene: TRBV20-1; CDR3 protein: CGDSNTGELFF; CDR3 DNA: TGCGGCGACAGCAACACCGGGGAGCTGTTTTTT
D gene: -; J gene: TRBJ2-1; clone size: many; V gene: TRBV7-6; CDR3 protein: CASSFRAGKLYNEQFF; CDR3 DNA: TGTGCCAGCAGCTTTCGTGCCGGGAAACTATACAATGAGCAGTTCTTC
D gene: TRBD1; J gene: TRBJ1-2; clone size: many; V gene: TRBV7-2; CDR3 protein: CASSPGQGVEGYTF; CDR3 DNA: TGTGCCAGCAGCCCGGGACAGGGGGTGGAAGGCTACACCTTC
D gene: -; J gene: TRBJ1-1; clone size: few; V gene: TRBV7-6; CDR3 protein: CASSLARDANTEAFF; CDR3 DNA: TGTGCCAGCAGCTTAGCTAGGGACGCGAACACTGAAGCTTTCTTT
D gene: -; J gene: TRBJ2-7; clone size: many; V gene: TRBV12-3/TRBV12-4; CDR3 protein: CASTLDGSYEQYF; CDR3 DNA: TGTGCCAGCACTCTGGACGGATCCTACGAGCAGTACTTC
D gene: -; J gene: TRBJ2-1; clone size: few; V gene: TRBV7-9; CDR3 protein: CASSRVSGNNEQFF; CDR3 DNA: TGTGCCAGCAGCCGTGTTTCGGGAAACAATGAGCAGTTCTTC
D gene: TRBD1; J gene: TRBJ1-5; clone size: -; V gene: TRBV7-2; CDR3 protein: CASSLAGTGVNQPQHF; CDR3 DNA: TGTGCCAGCAGCTTAGCGGGGACAGGGGTCAATCAGCCCCAGCATTTT
D gene: -; J gene: TRBJ1-2; clone size: many; V gene: TRBV20-1; CDR3 protein: CSGGDAIYGYTF; CDR3 DNA: TGCAGTGGAGGGGACGCAATATATGGCTACACCTTC
D gene: -; J gene: TRBJ2-6; clone size: few; V gene: TRBV6-1; CDR3 protein: CAARDGSSSGANVLTF; CDR3 DNA: TGTGCCGCCCGGGACGGATCTAGCTCTGGGGCCAACGTCCTGACTTTC
D gene: TRBD1; J gene: TRBJ2-1; clone size: -; V gene: TRBV11-2; CDR3 protein: CASSKTGGDLNEQFF; CDR3 DNA: TGTGCCAGCAGCAAAACAGGGGGCGATCTCAATGAGCAGTTCTTC
D gene: -; J gene: TRBJ1-4; clone size: few; V gene: TRBV28; CDR3 protein: CASSLNWSGKLFF; CDR3 DNA: TGTGCCAGCAGTTTAAATTGGAGCGGAAAACTGTTTTTT
D gene: -; J gene: TRBJ1-5; clone size: many; V gene: TRBV20-1; CDR3 protein: CSASRGGGNQPQHF; CDR3 DNA: TGCAGTGCCTCGAGGGGGGGAGGCAATCAGCCCCAGCATTTT
D gene: TRBD1; J gene: TRBJ1-2; clone size: few; V gene: TRBV5-1; CDR3 protein: CASSTETGGDGYTF; CDR3 DNA: TGCGCCAGCAGCACCGAGACAGGGGGCGATGGCTACACCTTC
D gene: -; J gene: TRBJ2-1; clone size: few; V gene: TRBV7-3; CDR3 protein: CASSFEGTSSYNEQFF; CDR3 DNA: TGTGCCAGCAGCTTCGAGGGGACCAGCTCCTACAATGAGCAGTTCTTC
D gene: -; J gene: TRBJ2-1; clone size: few; V gene: TRBV6-2/TRBV6-3; CDR3 protein: CASLGRFTGEQFF; CDR3 DNA: TGTGCCAGCCTCGGACGATTTACCGGAGAGCAGTTCTTC
D gene: TRBD2; J gene: TRBJ2-5; clone size: few; V gene: TRBV5-1; CDR3 protein: CASSFEGLAGSETQYF; CDR3 DNA: TGCGCCAGCAGCTTTGAGGGACTAGCGGGGTCCGAGACCCAGTACTTC
D gene: TRBD1; J gene: TRBJ2-5; clone size: few; V gene: TRBV28; CDR3 protein: CASSTGGPQETQYF; CDR3 DNA: TGTGCCAGCAGTACAGGGGGCCCACAAGAGACCCAGTACTTC
D gene: TRBD1; J gene: TRBJ2-2; clone size: many; V gene: TRBV20-1; CDR3 protein: CSAEYPDRGTGELFF; CDR3 DNA: TGCAGTGCTGAATACCCCGACAGGGGCACCGGGGAGCTGTTTTTT
D gene: -; J gene: TRBJ2-7; clone size: many; V gene: TRBV5-5; CDR3 protein: CASSLEAGEYEQYF; CDR3 DNA: TGTGCCAGCAGCTTGGAGGCAGGGGAGTACGAGCAGTACTTC
D gene: TRBD1; J gene: TRBJ1-4; clone size: few; V gene: TRBV12-3/TRBV12-4; CDR3 protein: CASRHSWDREEKLFF; CDR3 DNA: TGTGCCAGCAGACACAGTTGGGACAGGGAGGAAAAACTGTTTTTT
D gene: -; J gene: TRBJ2-1; clone size: few; V gene: TRBV4-3; CDR3 protein: CASSVRDSGGNEQFF; CDR3 DNA: TGCGCCAGCAGCGTCCGGGACTCTGGGGGGAATGAGCAGTTCTTC
D gene: TRBD1; J gene: TRBJ2-1; clone size: few; V gene: TRBV10-3; CDR3 protein: CAISDEGQGASNEQFF; CDR3 DNA: TGTGCCATCAGTGATGAGGGACAGGGGGCTTCCAATGAGCAGTTCTTC
D gene: -; J gene: TRBJ2-3; clone size: few; V gene: TRBV11-2; CDR3 protein: CASSPRSVVADTQYF; CDR3 DNA: TGTGCCAGCAGCCCGCGGAGTGTCGTTGCAGATACGCAGTATTTT
D gene: -; J gene: TRBJ1-1; clone size: few; V gene: TRBV12-3/TRBV12-4; CDR3 protein: CASRPPGRPEAFF; CDR3 DNA: TGTGCCAGCAGACCGCCGGGACGTCCTGAAGCTTTCTTT
D gene: TRBD1; J gene: TRBJ1-1; clone size: few; V gene: TRBV5-1; CDR3 protein: CASSPDRPENTEAFF; CDR3 DNA: TGCGCCAGCAGCCCGGACAGGCCAGAAAACACTGAAGCTTTCTTT
D gene: -; J gene: TRBJ1-2; clone size: many; V gene: TRBV11-2; CDR3 protein: CASSSGTLPGGYTF; CDR3 DNA: TGTGCCAGCAGCTCCGGGACCTTACCGGGTGGCTACACCTTC
D gene: -; J gene: TRBJ1-1; clone size: many; V gene: TRBV12-3/TRBV12-4; CDR3 protein: CASGGTPLNEAFF; CDR3 DNA: TGTGCCAGCGGGGGAACCCCCTTGAATGAAGCTTTCTTT
D gene: -; J gene: TRBJ1-2; clone size: few; V gene: TRBV5-5; CDR3 protein: CASSRDLYGYTF; CDR3 DNA: TGTGCCAGCAGCCGGGACCTCTATGGCTACACCTTC
D gene: TRBD1; J gene: TRBJ2-1; clone size: many; V gene: TRBV29-1; CDR3 protein: CSARDREYNEQFF; CDR3 DNA: TGCAGCGCCCGGGACAGGGAGTACAATGAGCAGTTCTTC
D gene: TRBD1; J gene: TRBJ2-5; clone size: -; V gene: TRBV7-9; CDR3 protein: CAITGGQETQYF; CDR3 DNA: TGTGCCATAACAGGGGGACAAGAGACCCAGTACTTC